This T cell receptor beta chain was profiled in a study of T-cell reconstitution after alpha-beta-depleted transplantation in children. Findings and caveats of the study: One year post-transplant, T-cell counts and diversity were largely derived from T cells produced anew.

This clonotype was counted between two and nine times. Its antigen is currently unknown. During its preparation, the TCRbeta library received unique molecular identifiers. TCRdb itself ran the PCR reads through MiXCR, one entry per CDR3 protein. Here the sample spans 540,000 or so distinct CDR3 sequences, under 25% being singletons. The V gene lost 3 bases and the J gene lost 5 bases, with 14 bases spanning the gap. This CDR3 region has 14 residues. The sequence derives from a boy younger than two who had a stem cell transplant for acute myeloid leukemia, so the T cells may come from the graft donor. The chain has TRBV12-3 or TRBV12-4 and TRBJ2-7, with D possibly being TRBD1 (7 bases). The material was PBMCs, mostly from graft donor cells, obtained 360 days after TCRalphabeta/CD19-depleted stem cell transplant. CDR3 DNA: TGTGCCAGCAGTTTTACGGGCAGGGGGGACGAGCAGTACTTC. Its translation: CASSFTGRGDEQYF.